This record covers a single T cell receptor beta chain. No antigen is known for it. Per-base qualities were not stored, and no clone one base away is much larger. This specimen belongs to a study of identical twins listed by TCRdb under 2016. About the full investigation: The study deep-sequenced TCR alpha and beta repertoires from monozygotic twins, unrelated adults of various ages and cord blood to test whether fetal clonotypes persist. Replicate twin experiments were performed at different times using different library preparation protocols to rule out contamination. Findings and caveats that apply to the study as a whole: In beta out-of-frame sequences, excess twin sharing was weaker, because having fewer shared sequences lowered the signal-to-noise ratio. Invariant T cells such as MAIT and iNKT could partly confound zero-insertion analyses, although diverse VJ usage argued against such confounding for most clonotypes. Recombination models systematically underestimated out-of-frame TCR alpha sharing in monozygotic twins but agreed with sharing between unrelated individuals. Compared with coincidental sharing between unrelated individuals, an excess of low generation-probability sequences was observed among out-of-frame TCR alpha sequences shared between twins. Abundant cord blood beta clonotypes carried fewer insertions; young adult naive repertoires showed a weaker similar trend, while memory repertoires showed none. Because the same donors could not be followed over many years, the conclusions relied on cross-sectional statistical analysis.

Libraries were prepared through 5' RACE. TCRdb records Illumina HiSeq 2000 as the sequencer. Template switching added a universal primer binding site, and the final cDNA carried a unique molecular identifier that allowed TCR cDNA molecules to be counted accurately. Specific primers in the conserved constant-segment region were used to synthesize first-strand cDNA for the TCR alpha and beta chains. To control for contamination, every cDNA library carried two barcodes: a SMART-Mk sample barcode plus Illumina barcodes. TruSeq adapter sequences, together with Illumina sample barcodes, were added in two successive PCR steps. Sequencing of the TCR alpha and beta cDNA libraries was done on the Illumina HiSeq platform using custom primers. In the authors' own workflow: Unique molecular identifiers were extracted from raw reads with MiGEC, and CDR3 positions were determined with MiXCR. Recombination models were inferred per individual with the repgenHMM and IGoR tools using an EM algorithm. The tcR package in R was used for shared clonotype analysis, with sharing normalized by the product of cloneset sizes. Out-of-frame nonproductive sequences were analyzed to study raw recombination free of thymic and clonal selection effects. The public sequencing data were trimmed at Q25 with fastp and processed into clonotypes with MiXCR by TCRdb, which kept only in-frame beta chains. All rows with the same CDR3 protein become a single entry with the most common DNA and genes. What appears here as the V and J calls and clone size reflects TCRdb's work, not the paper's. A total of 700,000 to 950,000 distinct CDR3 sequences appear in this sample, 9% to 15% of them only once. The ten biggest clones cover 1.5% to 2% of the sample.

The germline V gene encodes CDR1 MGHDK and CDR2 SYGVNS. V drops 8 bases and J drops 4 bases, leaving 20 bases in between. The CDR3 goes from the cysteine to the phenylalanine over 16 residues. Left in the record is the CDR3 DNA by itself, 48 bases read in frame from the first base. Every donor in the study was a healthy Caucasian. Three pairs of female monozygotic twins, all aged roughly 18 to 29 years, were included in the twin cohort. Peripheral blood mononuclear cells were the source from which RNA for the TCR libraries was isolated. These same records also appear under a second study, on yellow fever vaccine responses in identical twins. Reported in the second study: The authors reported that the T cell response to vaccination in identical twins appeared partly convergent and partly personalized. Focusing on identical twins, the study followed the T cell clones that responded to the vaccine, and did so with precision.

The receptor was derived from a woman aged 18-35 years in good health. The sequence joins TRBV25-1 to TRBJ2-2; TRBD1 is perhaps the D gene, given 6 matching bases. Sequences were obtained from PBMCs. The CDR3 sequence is CASGPEDDRRTGELFF. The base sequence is TGTGCCAGCGGGCCAGAAGATGACAGGCGCACCGGGGAGCTGTTTTTT. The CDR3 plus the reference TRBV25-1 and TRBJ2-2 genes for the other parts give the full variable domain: EADIYQTPRYLVIGTGKKITLECSQTMGHDKMYWYQQDPGMELHLIHYSYGVNSTEKGDLSSESTVSRIRTEHFPLTLESARPSHTSQYLCASGPEDDRRTGELFFGEGSRLTVL.